Below, 3 T cell receptor beta chains from the same sample are listed, as sequenced in a study of technical replicates of blood from four donors (dated by TCRdb to 2016 to 2017). Preparation of the library involved the immunoSEQ multiplex PCR assay. TCRdb took this table from immuneACCESS and kept in-frame rearrangements with V and J called. Such tables lack part of the clones; where checked against another copy, unresolved V genes explain under half of the gap, and the rest is unexplained. This sample lists fewer than 95,000 clones; just under 95% were detected once. About 0.23% of the sample is in the top ten clones. The specimen sequenced was T cells isolated from PBMCs. Every receptor here comes from a human donor in good health.

The chain recombines TRBV7-3 with TRBJ2-3; the match to TRBD1 covers 8 bases. The trim removed 4 bases at V and 11 bases at J, leaving 5 bases unmatched. The CDR3 sequence is 12 residues long. Germline V gives CDR1 SGHTA, CDR2 FQGTGA. CDR3 nucleotides: TGTGCCAGCAGCTCGACAGGGGATGTGCAGTATTTT. This codes for CASSSTGDVQYF.

The chain links TRBV28 to TRBJ2-5, with D perhaps matching TRBD2 (6 bases). Trimming shortened V by 4 bases and J by 5 bases, and 17 bases separated the two germline ends. There are 15 residues in the CDR3. Germline V gives CDR1 MDHEN, CDR2 SYDVKM. CDR3 coding DNA: TGTGCCAGCAGTTCGCCGGCGGAGGGGAGCGAGACCCAGTACTTC. It encodes CASSSPAEGSETQYF.

The V gene is TRBV18, the J gene TRBJ2-7, with 11 positions matching TRBD2. Trimming took 4 bases from V and 0 from J; bases not matched to a gene: 14. The CDR3 has 19 amino acids. The V gene's germline CDR1 is KGHSH and CDR2 LQKENI. The CDR3 sequence is CASSQPFDPSGRSSYEQYF. CDR3 in DNA: TGTGCCAGCTCACAACCCTTCGATCCTAGCGGGAGGAGCTCCTACGAGCAGTACTTC.